This passage covers 25 T cell receptor beta chains from one sample sequenced in a study of CD8 T cells in Susac syndrome. Random hexamers primed reverse transcription of roughly 0.5 to 1 ug RNA. TCRdb recomputed calls from the immunoSEQ multiplex PCR reads with MiXCR, one row per CDR3 protein. This table holds under 110,000 distinct CDR3 sequences, 94% found once. What was sequenced was CD8+ T cells from PBMCs. These receptors came from a human donor with Susac syndrome.

The chain links TRBV24-1 to TRBJ2-1, with D unclear. This CDR3 has 11 amino acids. The V gene lost 2 bases and the J gene lost 14 bases, with 9 bases spanning the gap. Germline V gives CDR1 KGHDR, CDR2 SFDVKD. CDR3 bases: TGTGCCACCAGTGATTCCCGGGTAGAGTTCTTC. It translates to CATSDSRVEFF.

This sequence joins TRBV12-3 or TRBV12-4 and TRBJ2-7; a possible D gene is TRBD2 (5 bases). CDR3 length: 15 amino acids. Trimming removed 5 bases from V and 2 bases from J, with 16 bases in between. The CDR3 reads CASSAPGNFPYEQYF. In DNA form, the CDR3 reads TGTGCCAGCAGTGCTCCGGGGAATTTTCCCTACGAGCAGTACTTC.

V is TRBV18 and J is TRBJ1-1; D unresolved. This CDR3 is built from 14 residues. Looked up from germline, CDR1 is KGHSH and CDR2 is LQKENI. V was shortened by 3 bases and J by 1 base, with 9 bases between the two germline ends. CDR3 protein: CASSPTTGNTEAFF. The CDR3 DNA is TGTGCCAGCTCACCGACGACGGGGAACACTGAAGCTTTCTTT.

J is TRBJ2-3 and V is TRBV7-9; 8 positions match TRBD2. CDR3 length: 16 residues. Looked up from germline, CDR1 is SEHNR and CDR2 is FQNEAQ (reference sequence). V lost 6 bases to trimming and J lost 4 bases; unmatched junction nucleotides: 12. The CDR3 DNA sequence: TGTGCCAGCAGTGGACCGCTAGCGGGCTTTCCAGATACGCAGTATTTT. Its translation: CASSGPLAGFPDTQYF.

The V and J genes are TRBV20-1 and TRBJ2-7; TRBD1 is a possible D gene (5 bases). V lost 4 bases to trimming and J lost 2 bases, with 15 bases between them. The CDR3 has 14 residues. Germline CDR1 DFQATT, CDR2 SNEGSKA (reference sequence). CDR3 DNA sequence: TGCAGTGCTATGAGGCAGGGCTGGGCCTACGAGCAGTACTTC. Translated, it gives CSAMRQGWAYEQYF.

The chain joins TRBV20-1 to TRBJ1-5; TRBD1 might be the D (5 bases). V was cut by 5 bases and J by 3 bases, with 11 bases left in between. The CDR3 runs 13 residues. CDR1 is DFQATT and CDR2 is SNEGSKA in the germline V gene (reference sequence). The CDR3 DNA follows: TGCAGTGCTCTACAGGCCTCCAATCAGCCCCAGCATTTT. Translating it yields CSALQASNQPQHF.

The chain couples TRBV4-1 to TRBJ1-1; no firm D call. The CDR3 is 13 amino acids. Germline CDR1 is MGHRA and CDR2 is YSYEKL. Trimming stripped 2 bases from V and 6 bases from J, with 10 bases between. CDR3 DNA sequence: TGCGCCAGCAGCCAAAAGGGTACCGCTGAAGCTTTCTTT. This encodes CASSQKGTAEAFF.

This rearrangement joins TRBV12-3 or TRBV12-4 to TRBJ2-2; D gene ambiguous. This CDR3 region has 12 residues. Trimming removed 7 bases at V and 5 bases at J, with 8 bases between. Here the CDR3 reads CASTLSTGELFF. The CDR3 DNA follows: TGTGCCAGCACCCTGAGTACCGGGGAGCTGTTTTTT.

The chain carries TRBV9 and TRBJ2-7; no definite D call. The CDR3 length is 15 residues. The germline gives CDR1 SGDLS, CDR2 YYNGEE. V was pared by 0 bases and J by 2 bases, with 12 bases between. CDR3 bases: TGTGCCAGCAGCGTAGGATTCGGCAAGACCTACGAGCAGTACTTC. Translation gives CASSVGFGKTYEQYF. Together with reference TRBV9 and TRBJ2-7, the CDR3 gives the full variable domain: DSGVTQTPKHLITATGQRVTLRCSPRSGDLSVYWYQQSLDQGLQFLIQYYNGEERAKGNILERFSAQQFPDLHSELNLSSLELGDSALYFCASSVGFGKTYEQYFGPGTRLTVT.

This clonotype was recorded once. This chain connects TRBV20-1 to TRBJ2-7; 8 positions match TRBD1. The CDR3 totals 14 residues. Looked up from germline, CDR1 is DFQATT and CDR2 is SNEGSKA (reference sequence). Germline trimming cut 3 bases from V and 1 base from J; bases unmatched to any gene: 5. CDR3 sequence: CSARGRTGSYEQYF. The CDR3 DNA is TGCAGTGCTAGGGGGCGGACAGGGTCCTACGAGCAGTACTTC.

The chain is built from TRBV5-1 and TRBJ2-3; D remains ambiguous. The CDR3 has 14 amino acids. Looked up from germline, CDR1 is SGHRS and CDR2 is YFSETQ. The V and J ends lost 0 bases and 6 bases respectively, with 11 bases between them. The CDR3 DNA follows: TGCGCCAGCAGCTTGGATGGGTTTCGGGATACGCAGTATTTT. Protein product: CASSLDGFRDTQYF. The complete variable domain, with remaining parts taken from reference TRBV5-1 and TRBJ2-3, reads KAGVTQTPRYLIKTRGQQVTLSCSPISGHRSVSWYQQTPGQGLQFLFEYFSETQRNKGNFPGRFSGRQFSNSRSEMNVSTLELGDSALYLCASSLDGFRDTQYFGPGTRLTVL.

J is TRBJ2-7 and V is TRBV29-1, with D possibly TRBD1 on 6 matching bases. CDR1 is SQVTM and CDR2 is ANQGSEA in the germline V gene. V was trimmed by 0 bases and J by 4 bases, leaving 16 bases between them. The CDR3 has 15 amino acids. The CDR3 DNA reads as TGCAGCGTTGAAGAGGCGGTCAGGGGTGGGTACGAGCAGTACTTC. As protein: CSVEEAVRGGYEQYF.

CDR3 DNA: TGTGCCAGCAGCTCCGACAGGGGGAACGAGCAGTACTTC. It codes for CASSSDRGNEQYF. V and J are TRBV7-6 and TRBJ2-7; 9 bases agree with TRBD1. The CDR3 runs to 13 residues. Looked up from germline, CDR1 is SGHVS and CDR2 is FNYEAQ. V lost 4 bases and J lost 5; bases outside the gene matches: 3.

The chain recombines TRBV9 with TRBJ2-3; tentatively, D is TRBD2 (7 bases). Germline CDR1 is SGDLS and CDR2 is YYNGEE. The CDR3 sequence is 17 residues long. Trimming shortened V by 3 bases and J by 0 bases, and 17 bases separated the two germline ends. CDR3: CASSDPGGQPSTDTQYF. For the CDR3, the DNA is TGTGCCAGCAGCGACCCGGGGGGCCAACCTAGCACAGATACGCAGTATTTT.

The CDR3 nucleotides are TGTGCCAGCAGCCCGGACAGGTTAAGGTCACCCCTCCACTTT. Translation gives CASSPDRLRSPLHF. This rearrangement joins TRBV5-4 to TRBJ1-6, with 7 bases lining up with TRBD1. There are 14 residues in the CDR3. J gave up 10 bases and V 4 bases, and 8 bases lay outside the gene matches. Looked up from germline, CDR1 is SGHNT and CDR2 is YYREEE (reference sequence).

The J gene is TRBJ2-1, the V gene TRBV19; 8 nucleotides match TRBD1. V lost 10 bases, J lost 4 bases, and 6 bases stayed unmatched. CDR1 is LNHDA, CDR2 SQIVND, per germline (reference sequence). The CDR3 is made up of 13 amino acids. The CDR3 sequence is CAISTGVYNEQFF. The CDR3 region has the DNA TGTGCCATATCGACAGGGGTATACAATGAGCAGTTCTTC.

The chain combines TRBV6-5 with TRBJ2-5; 7 nucleotides align to TRBD2. This CDR3 region has 14 residues. The germline V gene has CDR1 MNHEY and CDR2 SVGAGI. The trim removed 3 bases at V and 3 bases at J, leaving 4 bases unmatched. This CDR3 is CASSYGGGKETQYF. The CDR3 DNA reads TGTGCCAGCAGTTATGGGGGGGGGAAAGAGACCCAGTACTTC.

This sequence joins TRBV6-5 and TRBJ2-3, with D perhaps matching TRBD2 (5 bases). Per germline, CDR1 MNHEY and CDR2 SVGAGI. The ends were cut back, 6 bases at V and 4 bases at J, with 11 bases in the middle. This CDR3 is built from 13 residues. The CDR3 sequence is CASRNSEADTQYF. For the CDR3, the DNA is TGTGCCAGCAGGAACTCGGAGGCAGATACGCAGTATTTT.

J is TRBJ2-7 and V is TRBV5-1; D is tentatively TRBD1 or TRBD2 (6 bases each). Trimming removed 7 bases from V and 5 bases from J, with 10 bases in between. The germline gives CDR1 SGHRS, CDR2 YFSETQ. CDR3 size: 11 residues. CDR3 in amino acids: CASGGLHEQYF. Written as DNA, the CDR3 is TGCGCCAGCGGGGGGCTCCACGAGCAGTACTTC. Combining the CDR3 with reference TRBV5-1 and TRBJ2-7 gives the whole variable domain KAGVTQTPRYLIKTRGQQVTLSCSPISGHRSVSWYQQTPGQGLQFLFEYFSETQRNKGNFPGRFSGRQFSNSRSEMNVSTLELGDSALYLCASGGLHEQYFGPGTRLTVT.

The chain combines TRBV12-3 or TRBV12-4 with TRBJ2-3, with 7 bases that match TRBD2. The CDR3 is made up of 15 amino acids. The junction had 6 bases not matched to a gene; V was cut back by 6 bases and J by 0 bases. The CDR3 region is CASSFGLGSTDTQYF. In DNA form, the CDR3 reads TGTGCCAGCAGCTTCGGACTAGGGAGCACAGATACGCAGTATTTT.

J is TRBJ2-1 and V is TRBV29-1; perhaps TRBD2 as D (6 bases). CDR1 and CDR2 from the germline V gene are SQVTM and ANQGSEA. V lost 4 bases and J lost 5, with 12 bases in between. The CDR3 is 13 amino acids. The CDR3 region is CSVGSGVHNEQFF. The CDR3 DNA is TGCAGCGTTGGATCGGGGGTCCACAATGAGCAGTTCTTC.

V and J are TRBV5-1 and TRBJ2-7; D assignment may be TRBD1 or TRBD2 (5 bases each). Germline V lookup: CDR1 SGHRS, CDR2 YFSETQ. V dropped 0 bases and J dropped 5 bases, with 9 bases sitting between them. CDR3 length equals 13 residues. The CDR3 DNA sequence: TGCGCCAGCAGCTTGGGAGGGGCCGACGAGCAGTACTTC. Amino acid sequence: CASSLGGADEQYF. The full variable domain, rest sourced from reference TRBV5-1 and TRBJ2-7, is KAGVTQTPRYLIKTRGQQVTLSCSPISGHRSVSWYQQTPGQGLQFLFEYFSETQRNKGNFPGRFSGRQFSNSRSEMNVSTLELGDSALYLCASSLGGADEQYFGPGTRLTVT.

The chain has TRBV12-5 and TRBJ1-1; no clear D gene. CDR1 is LGHNT and CDR2 is FRNRAP in the germline V gene. Between the trimmed V and J ends, which lost 6 bases and 7 bases, there was a span of 9 bases. The CDR3 runs to 11 residues. The CDR3: CASGSHSEAFF. The CDR3 DNA reads as TGTGCTAGTGGGTCCCACAGTGAAGCTTTCTTT.

V usage is TRBV19 and J usage is TRBJ1-1; possible D gene TRBD1, 5 bases. This CDR3 is 13 amino acids long. The V gene lost 8 bases and the J gene lost 7 bases, with 17 bases spanning the gap. Per germline, CDR1 LNHDA and CDR2 SQIVND (reference sequence). The CDR3 DNA sequence: TGTGCCAGTTTCCGGGAAGACAGAGATGAAGCTTTCTTT. Encoded protein: CASFREDRDEAFF.

V is TRBV14 and J is TRBJ2-3; tentatively, D is TRBD2 (5 bases). CDR3 size: 16 residues. V gave up 0 bases and J gave up 5 bases, with 15 bases separating them. In germline, CDR1 is SGHDN, CDR2 FVKESK. In DNA form, the CDR3 reads TGTGCCAGCAGCCAAGATGTTGGACTCCCGGGAGATACGCAGTATTTT. Translating gives CASSQDVGLPGDTQYF.